A selection of T cell receptor beta chains follows, all from one sample in a study of cytomegalovirus exposure and HLA in healthy donors. The table came from immunoSEQ multiplex PCR; TCRdb's copy has only in-frame clones and leaves some out. The sample has 130,000 or so clones, roughly 91% seen once; the top ten hold 3% to 4%. The sequenced sample consisted of PBMCs. Every receptor here comes from a man aged 30 to 39 in good health and CMV-seronegative. The CDR3 runs from the conserved cysteine through the conserved F or W. The order of the fields is D gene, J gene, clone size, V gene, CDR3 protein, CDR3 DNA. A D gene is named only where the DNA matches it firmly. Expanded clones are given a class, and other clones once, few, many or no size at all.

d_gene: .; j_gene: TRBJ2-6; abundance: .; v_gene: TRBV6-1; CDR3aa: CASSDKLSGANVLTF; CDR3nt: TGTGCCAGCAGTGATAAACTCTCTGGGGCCAACGTCCTGACTTTC
d_gene: .; j_gene: TRBJ1-4; abundance: .; v_gene: TRBV4-1; CDR3aa: CASSQPVQGWTNEKLFF; CDR3nt: TGCGCCAGCAGCCAACCCGTTCAGGGTTGGACTAATGAAAAACTGTTTTTT
d_gene: .; j_gene: TRBJ1-2; abundance: .; v_gene: TRBV5-8; CDR3aa: CASRLYRDGGYTF; CDR3nt: TGTGCCAGCAGGCTATACAGGGACGGAGGCTACACCTTC
d_gene: TRBD2; j_gene: TRBJ2-3; abundance: .; v_gene: TRBV7-2; CDR3aa: CASSLNGGGGEDTQYF; CDR3nt: TGTGCCAGCAGCCTAAATGGTGGCGGGGGGGAAGATACGCAGTATTTT
d_gene: TRBD2; j_gene: TRBJ2-3; abundance: .; v_gene: TRBV28; CDR3aa: CASSSRVAGTTDTQYF; CDR3nt: TGTGCCAGCAGTTCAAGGGTAGCGGGGACGACAGATACGCAGTATTTT
d_gene: .; j_gene: TRBJ1-1; abundance: few; v_gene: TRBV7-2; CDR3aa: CASSLGQYTEAFF; CDR3nt: TGTGCCAGCAGCCTCGGACAGTACACTGAAGCTTTCTTT
d_gene: TRBD1; j_gene: TRBJ1-3; abundance: .; v_gene: TRBV5-1; CDR3aa: CASSPGQGANTIYF; CDR3nt: TGCGCCAGCAGCCCCGGGCAGGGGGCAAACACCATATATTTT
d_gene: .; j_gene: TRBJ2-3; abundance: .; v_gene: TRBV5-1; CDR3aa: CASSLDRVDTQYF; CDR3nt: TGCGCCAGCAGCCTGGACAGAGTAGATACGCAGTATTTT
d_gene: .; j_gene: TRBJ2-1; abundance: .; v_gene: TRBV2; CDR3aa: CASSELQGSYNEQFF; CDR3nt: TGTGCCAGCAGTGAGCTACAGGGCTCCTACAATGAGCAGTTCTTC
d_gene: TRBD1; j_gene: TRBJ1-5; abundance: .; v_gene: TRBV6-6; CDR3aa: CASSPGQGAYQPQHF; CDR3nt: TGTGCCAGCAGTCCCGGACAGGGGGCTTATCAGCCCCAGCATTTT
d_gene: TRBD2; j_gene: TRBJ2-2; abundance: .; v_gene: TRBV5-5; CDR3aa: CASSSTSGTTSGELFF; CDR3nt: TGTGCCAGCAGCTCTACTAGCGGGACGACGTCCGGGGAGCTGTTTTTT
d_gene: .; j_gene: TRBJ2-7; abundance: few; v_gene: TRBV27; CDR3aa: CASSPLYQGEQYF; CDR3nt: TGTGCCAGCAGTCCGTTGTACCAGGGAGAGCAGTACTTC
d_gene: .; j_gene: TRBJ2-1; abundance: .; v_gene: TRBV13; CDR3aa: CASSSLLGASYNEQFF; CDR3nt: TGTGCCAGCAGCTCCCTTTTAGGAGCCTCCTACAATGAGCAGTTCTTC
d_gene: TRBD2; j_gene: TRBJ2-5; abundance: .; v_gene: TRBV19; CDR3aa: CASSPRGSGMYQETQYF; CDR3nt: TGTGCCAGTAGTCCGAGGGGTAGCGGGATGTACCAAGAGACCCAGTACTTC
d_gene: TRBD2; j_gene: TRBJ2-1; abundance: .; v_gene: TRBV6-6; CDR3aa: CASSYSRGGSYNEQFF; CDR3nt: TGTGCCAGCAGTTACTCCCGGGGGGGCTCCTACAATGAGCAGTTCTTC
d_gene: TRBD2; j_gene: TRBJ2-2; abundance: .; v_gene: TRBV7-2; CDR3aa: CASSPPAGTSGYTGELFF; CDR3nt: TGTGCCAGCAGCCCCCCTGCGGGGACTAGCGGGTACACCGGGGAGCTGTTTTTT
d_gene: .; j_gene: TRBJ2-3; abundance: .; v_gene: TRBV29-1; CDR3aa: CSVGVATDTQYF; CDR3nt: TGCAGCGTTGGAGTAGCTACAGATACGCAGTATTTT
d_gene: TRBD1; j_gene: TRBJ1-4; abundance: .; v_gene: TRBV25-1; CDR3aa: CASRGTASWEKLFF; CDR3nt: TGTGCCAGCAGGGGGACAGCCTCATGGGAAAAACTGTTTTTT
d_gene: .; j_gene: TRBJ2-3; abundance: .; v_gene: TRBV4-2; CDR3aa: CASSQLTMGDTSTDTQYF; CDR3nt: TGTGCCAGCAGCCAACTTACCATGGGGGACACAAGCACAGATACGCAGTATTTT
d_gene: .; j_gene: TRBJ2-2; abundance: .; v_gene: TRBV7-3; CDR3aa: CASRTAGNGELFF; CDR3nt: TGTGCCAGCCGAACCGCGGGGAACGGGGAGCTGTTTTTT
d_gene: .; j_gene: TRBJ1-5; abundance: once; v_gene: TRBV6-5; CDR3aa: CASSPLGGSNQPQHF; CDR3nt: TGTGCCAGCAGTCCCCTGGGGGGGAGCAATCAGCCCCAGCATTTT
d_gene: TRBD1; j_gene: TRBJ2-7; abundance: .; v_gene: TRBV7-9; CDR3aa: CASSLGVLETGVWEQYF; CDR3nt: TGTGCCAGCAGCTTGGGGGTTTTAGAGACAGGGGTCTGGGAGCAGTACTTC
d_gene: .; j_gene: TRBJ1-4; abundance: .; v_gene: TRBV7-2; CDR3aa: CASSAPNREKLFF; CDR3nt: TGTGCCAGCAGCGCCCCGAATCGGGAAAAACTGTTTTTT
d_gene: TRBD1; j_gene: TRBJ2-3; abundance: .; v_gene: TRBV2; CDR3aa: CASAGGPDTQYF; CDR3nt: TGTGCCAGCGCAGGGGGCCCAGATACGCAGTATTTT
d_gene: .; j_gene: TRBJ1-2; abundance: .; v_gene: TRBV10-3; CDR3aa: CAISVLDIGTNYGYTF; CDR3nt: TGTGCCATCAGTGTGTTGGACATCGGTACTAACTATGGCTACACCTTC
d_gene: .; j_gene: TRBJ1-5; abundance: .; v_gene: TRBV10-3; CDR3aa: CAISETGGLNQPQHF; CDR3nt: TGTGCCATCAGTGAGACTGGAGGGCTAAATCAGCCCCAGCATTTT
d_gene: .; j_gene: TRBJ2-3; abundance: .; v_gene: TRBV7-3; CDR3aa: CASSLLARMGTDTQYF; CDR3nt: TGTGCCAGCAGCTTATTGGCCCGCATGGGCACAGATACGCAGTATTTT
d_gene: .; j_gene: TRBJ1-2; abundance: .; v_gene: TRBV9; CDR3aa: CASSVGGDYGYTF; CDR3nt: TGTGCCAGCAGCGTAGGAGGTGACTATGGCTACACCTTC
d_gene: .; j_gene: TRBJ2-2; abundance: .; v_gene: TRBV7-2; CDR3aa: CASSFLVQGTGELFF; CDR3nt: TGTGCCAGCAGCTTTCTTGTACAGGGCACCGGGGAGCTGTTTTTT
d_gene: .; j_gene: TRBJ1-2; abundance: .; v_gene: TRBV10-3; CDR3aa: CAIRRANYGYTF; CDR3nt: TGTGCCATCAGGAGGGCTAACTATGGCTACACCTTC
d_gene: .; j_gene: TRBJ1-1; abundance: .; v_gene: TRBV19; CDR3aa: CASNKYSNTEAFF; CDR3nt: TGTGCCAGTAATAAATATTCGAACACTGAAGCTTTCTTT
d_gene: .; j_gene: TRBJ2-5; abundance: .; v_gene: TRBV27; CDR3aa: CASNSGTRVGTQYF; CDR3nt: TGTGCCAGCAACTCCGGGACACGGGTGGGGACCCAGTACTTC
d_gene: .; j_gene: TRBJ1-1; abundance: once; v_gene: TRBV18; CDR3aa: CASSPPWEPNTEAFF; CDR3nt: TGTGCCAGCTCACCACCGTGGGAGCCGAACACTGAAGCTTTCTTT
d_gene: .; j_gene: TRBJ1-6; abundance: once; v_gene: TRBV6-6; CDR3aa: CASSYDPRSYNSPLHF; CDR3nt: TGTGCCAGCAGTTACGATCCACGGTCCTATAATTCACCCCTCCACTTT
d_gene: TRBD1; j_gene: TRBJ1-1; abundance: .; v_gene: TRBV6-5; CDR3aa: CASSYSRGLGTEAFF; CDR3nt: TGTGCCAGCAGTTACTCCAGGGGGCTCGGCACTGAAGCTTTCTTT
d_gene: TRBD1; j_gene: TRBJ1-5; abundance: .; v_gene: TRBV28; CDR3aa: CASSLYGTGSSNQPQHF; CDR3nt: TGTGCCAGCAGTTTATATGGGACAGGGTCGAGCAATCAGCCCCAGCATTTT
d_gene: TRBD2; j_gene: TRBJ2-3; abundance: .; v_gene: TRBV4-2; CDR3aa: CASSQGGGITDTQYF; CDR3nt: TGTGCCAGCAGCCAAGGGGGGGGGATCACAGATACGCAGTATTTT
d_gene: TRBD2; j_gene: TRBJ2-3; abundance: .; v_gene: TRBV10-2; CDR3aa: CASSESGGGTDTQYF; CDR3nt: TGCGCCAGCAGTGAGTCTGGGGGGGGCACAGATACGCAGTATTTT
d_gene: .; j_gene: TRBJ1-6; abundance: .; v_gene: TRBV5-1; CDR3aa: CASSFRQALGSPLHF; CDR3nt: TGCGCCAGCAGCTTCAGACAGGCGTTGGGGTCACCCCTCCACTTT
d_gene: TRBD1; j_gene: TRBJ2-7; abundance: .; v_gene: TRBV5-1; CDR3aa: CASSNLGQGTEQYF; CDR3nt: TGCGCCAGCAGTAACCTTGGACAGGGAACCGAGCAGTACTTC
d_gene: .; j_gene: TRBJ2-2; abundance: once; v_gene: TRBV4-1; CDR3aa: CASSQEGVPDAGELFF; CDR3nt: TGCGCCAGCAGCCAAGAAGGGGTCCCGGACGCCGGGGAGCTGTTTTTT
d_gene: TRBD1; j_gene: TRBJ1-5; abundance: .; v_gene: TRBV7-2; CDR3aa: CASSIDRGRNQPQHF; CDR3nt: TGTGCCAGCAGCATAGACAGGGGGCGGAATCAGCCCCAGCATTTT
d_gene: TRBD1; j_gene: TRBJ1-2; abundance: .; v_gene: TRBV19; CDR3aa: CASSTPSTGYHGYTF; CDR3nt: TGTGCCAGTAGTACCCCTTCGACAGGGTATCATGGCTACACCTTC
d_gene: TRBD1; j_gene: TRBJ1-6; abundance: few; v_gene: TRBV28; CDR3aa: CASSLDRVNSPLHF; CDR3nt: TGTGCCAGCAGTTTGGACAGGGTTAATTCACCCCTCCACTTT
d_gene: .; j_gene: TRBJ1-5; abundance: .; v_gene: TRBV2; CDR3aa: CASKTGGSNQPQHF; CDR3nt: TGTGCCAGCAAAACGGGGGGGAGCAATCAGCCCCAGCATTTT
d_gene: .; j_gene: TRBJ1-5; abundance: .; v_gene: TRBV5-1; CDR3aa: CASSSGDFNQPQHF; CDR3nt: TGCGCCAGCAGCTCGGGGGACTTCAATCAGCCCCAGCATTTT
d_gene: TRBD2; j_gene: TRBJ2-1; abundance: few; v_gene: TRBV6-4; CDR3aa: CASSDSSGGNEQFF; CDR3nt: TGTGCCAGCAGTGACTCTAGCGGGGGGAATGAGCAGTTCTTC